This passage covers 4 T cell receptor beta chains from one sample sequenced in a study of cytomegalovirus exposure and HLA in healthy donors. Both 60 Vbeta primers and 13 Jbeta primers went into the PCR. Produced via immunoSEQ multiplex PCR; TCRdb's table is partial and in-frame only. The listing records 95,000 to 150,000 clones. Sequencing was done on a sample of PBMCs. The receptors were sampled from a man aged 30 to 45 in good health and CMV-seronegative.

The genes are TRBV29-1 and TRBJ2-5; 14 positions agree with TRBD2. Losses at the gene ends were 6 bases for V and 4 bases for J; bases not matched to a gene: 7. Germline CDR1 reads SQVTM; CDR2 reads ANQGSEA. CDR3 length equals 15 residues. CDR3 residues: CSVAGLAGGPETQYF. The CDR3 region has the DNA TGCAGCGTAGCAGGACTAGCGGGAGGTCCAGAGACCCAGTACTTC.

The gene calls are TRBV6-6 and TRBJ1-2; 9 bases agree with TRBD1. Per the germline V gene, CDR1 is MNHNY and CDR2 is SVGAGI (reference sequence). This CDR3 comprises 15 residues. J was trimmed by 3 bases and V by 2 bases; bases with no gene match: 4. The CDR3 region is CASSYPRDRDYGYTF. CDR3 nucleotide sequence: TGTGCCAGCAGTTACCCCCGGGACAGGGACTATGGCTACACCTTC.

CDR3: CASSLSELFF. The DNA for the CDR3 is TGTGCCAGCAGCTTAAGCGAGCTGTTTTTT. V usage is TRBV7-9 and J usage is TRBJ2-2; no definite D call. Germline V gene lookup returns CDR1 SEHNR and CDR2 FQNEAQ (reference sequence). The V end was cut by 2 bases, the J end by 11 bases, with 3 bases between. The CDR3 loop spans 10 amino acids.

J is TRBJ2-7 and V is TRBV4-3; tentative D call: TRBD2 (7 bases). CDR3 size: 17 residues. Trimming removed 2 bases from V and 5 bases from J, with 22 bases in between. Germline assignment: CDR1 LGHNA and CDR2 YSLEER. CDR3 residues: CASSQRYRAGEGNEQYF. Written as DNA, the CDR3 is TGCGCCAGCAGCCAACGGTACCGGGCAGGGGAGGGCAACGAGCAGTACTTC.